This T cell receptor beta chain was retrieved from a study of cytomegalovirus exposure and HLA in healthy donors. Study-level background: Inside one of the first data releases sat around 86 million unique TCRs taken from HLA-typed donors.

Concerning this clone itself: Its antigen is not known. Other DNA sequences in this specimen translate into the identical CDR3.

Germline CDR1 reads MNHNS; CDR2 reads SASEGT. Trimming pared 6 bases from V and 0 bases from J, leaving 15 bases between. The CDR3 has 15 residues. The PCR contained 60 Vbeta and 13 Jbeta primers. The protocol was immunoSEQ multiplex PCR, while the TCRdb copy is restricted to in-frame clones and leaves out a portion. The table shows approximately 140,000 clones, with 80% occurring only once. The study, taken as a whole, reports: Presence/absence analyses treated sequencing depth as roughly uniform across donors. Fewer N-insertions than the approximately 700-donor mean were reportedly shown by an Asian-associated ancestry cluster in a later analysis.

The chain uses TRBV6-1 and TRBJ2-7, with a possible D match to TRBD1 (6 bases). Sequenced: PBMCs. The clonotype was recovered from a male donor in good health and CMV-seronegative. CDR3 nucleotides: TGTGCCAGCAGCAAGACAGGAACCCCCTCCTACGAGCAGTACTTC. As protein: CASSKTGTPSYEQYF.